This TCR beta chain originates from a study of T cells after yellow fever vaccination. Via MiXCR, TCRdb re-called the 5' RACE reads, giving one row per CDR3 protein. The repertoire holds about 260,000 distinct CDR3 sequences, with 13% as singletons. The CDR3 covers 14 residues. Germline CDR1 is KGHSH and CDR2 is LQKENI. V was cut by 1 base and J by 8 bases, with 14 bases left in between. V usage is TRBV18 and J usage is TRBJ1-1; D remains unclear. Here the sequenced sample was CD4+ T cells sorted from PBMCs, taken 45 days after the yellow fever booster vaccination. The TCR sequence derives from a man aged 30 to 45 who received the YFV17D yellow fever vaccine. The CDR3 coding sequence is TGTGCCAGCTCACCACGGGATTCCCCGGGCGAAGCTTTCTTT. It is translated as CASSPRDSPGEAFF.